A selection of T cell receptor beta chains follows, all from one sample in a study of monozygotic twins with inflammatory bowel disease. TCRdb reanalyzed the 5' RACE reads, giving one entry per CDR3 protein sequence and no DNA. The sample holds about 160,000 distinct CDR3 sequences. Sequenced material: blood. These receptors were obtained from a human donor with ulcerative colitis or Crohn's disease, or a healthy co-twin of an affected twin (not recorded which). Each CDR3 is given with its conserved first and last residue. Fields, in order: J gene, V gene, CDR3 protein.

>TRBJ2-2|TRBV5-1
CASSLEGLENTGELFF
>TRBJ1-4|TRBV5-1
CASRIGTGNEKLFF
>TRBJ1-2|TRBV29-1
CSVEDPRDSYYGYTF
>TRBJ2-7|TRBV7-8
CASSQLTGQASSYEQYF
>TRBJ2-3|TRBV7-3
CASSLFRSGEGTDTQYF
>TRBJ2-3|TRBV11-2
CASTLTDTQYF
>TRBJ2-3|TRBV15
CATSRDKSRTDTQYF
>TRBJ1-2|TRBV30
CAWDFTGTYGYTF
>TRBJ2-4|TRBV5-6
CASSFGWTPRNIQYF
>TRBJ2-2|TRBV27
CASSLQQGPGELFF
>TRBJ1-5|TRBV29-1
CSAATGTNQPQHF
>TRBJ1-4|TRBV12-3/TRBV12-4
CASRRQEKLFF
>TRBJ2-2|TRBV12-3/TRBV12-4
CASSQGLAGALSNTGELFF
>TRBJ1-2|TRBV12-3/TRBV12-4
CASSLNLGGYTF
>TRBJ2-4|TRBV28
CASSPRPGEFIQYF
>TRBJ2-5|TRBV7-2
CASSLDPEPRSQYF
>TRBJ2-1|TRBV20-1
CSASTDSGQFF
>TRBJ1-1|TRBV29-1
CSVVGGQGTPEAFF
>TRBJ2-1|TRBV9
CASSYSYRATYEQFF
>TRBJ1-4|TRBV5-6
CASSLGDRDGKLFF
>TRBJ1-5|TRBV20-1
CSARTGTGAQPQHF
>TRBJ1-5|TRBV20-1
CSARGRDAFDQPQHF
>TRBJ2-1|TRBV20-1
CSALPLGGPPGSYNEQFF
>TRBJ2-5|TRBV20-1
CSAFKLGQETQYF
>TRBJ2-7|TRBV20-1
CSALPQGTYEQYF
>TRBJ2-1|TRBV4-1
CASSHGLGGYNEQFF
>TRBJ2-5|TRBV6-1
CASIPGTGYWETQYF
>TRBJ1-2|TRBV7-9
CASSPPSGNYGYTF
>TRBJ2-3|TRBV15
CATSRDISGAGDTQYF
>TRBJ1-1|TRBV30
CAWTRGGGTEAFF
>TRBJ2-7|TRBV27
CASSLGNNYEQYF
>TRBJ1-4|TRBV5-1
CASSWDSGGEKLFF
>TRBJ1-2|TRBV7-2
CASSLEALGGYTF
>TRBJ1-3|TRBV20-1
CSAPATGEGNTIYF
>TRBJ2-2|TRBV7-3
CASSLTGSTGELFF
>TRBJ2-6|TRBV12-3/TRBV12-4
CASSPGSGANVLTF